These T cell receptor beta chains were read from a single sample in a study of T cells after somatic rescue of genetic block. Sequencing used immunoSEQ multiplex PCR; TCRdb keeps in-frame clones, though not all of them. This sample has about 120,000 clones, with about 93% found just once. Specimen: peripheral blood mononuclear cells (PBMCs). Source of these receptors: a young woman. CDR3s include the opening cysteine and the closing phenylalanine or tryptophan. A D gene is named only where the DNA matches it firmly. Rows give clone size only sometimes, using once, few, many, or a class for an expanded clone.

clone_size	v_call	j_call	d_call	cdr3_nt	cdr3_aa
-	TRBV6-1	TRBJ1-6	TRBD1	TGTGCCAGCATCATCGGGACAGCTGATAATTCACCCCTCCACTTT	CASIIGTADNSPLHF
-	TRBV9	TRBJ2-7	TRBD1	TGTGCCAGCAGCGTAGGATGGACAGGGGGCGAGCAGTACTTC	CASSVGWTGGEQYF
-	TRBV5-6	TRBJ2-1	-	TGTGCCAGCAGCTTGGCAGTTGGGTACAATGAGCAGTTCTTC	CASSLAVGYNEQFF
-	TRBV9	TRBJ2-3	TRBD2	TGTGCCAGCAGCGCAAATACACTAGCGGGGGAGGTAGATACGCAGTATTTT	CASSANTLAGEVDTQYF
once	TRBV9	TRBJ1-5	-	TGTGCCAGCAGCGTAGGTGTGGGGCAGGAGCCCCAGCATTTT	CASSVGVGQEPQHF
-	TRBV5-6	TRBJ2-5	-	TGTGCCAGCAGCTTGGCCGGGATCCAAGAGACCCAGTACTTC	CASSLAGIQETQYF
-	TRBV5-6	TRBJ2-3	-	TGTGCCAGCAGCTCGGGACAACTCACAGATACGCAGTATTTT	CASSSGQLTDTQYF
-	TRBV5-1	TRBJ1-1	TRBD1	TGCGCCAGCAGCCAGGACAGGGGGCGAATTCACCTCAACGCGGTCGTGGGCACTGAAGCTTTCTTT	CASSQDRGRIHLNAVVGTEAFF
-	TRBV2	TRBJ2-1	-	TGTGCCAGCAGTGGAAGGCTCCCACAAGTTGCGTTCTTC	CASSGRLPQVAFF
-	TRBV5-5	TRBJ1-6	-	TGTGCCAGCAGCTTGGGGCCAGATTCCTATAATTCACCCCTCCACTTT	CASSLGPDSYNSPLHF
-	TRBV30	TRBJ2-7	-	TGTGCCTGGAGTGTAGGAAGGCAACGCGAGCAGTACTTC	CAWSVGRQREQYF
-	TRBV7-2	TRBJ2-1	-	TGTGCCAGCAGCTTCTTCGAAGGGATGGGCTCCTACAATGAGCAGTTCTTC	CASSFFEGMGSYNEQFF
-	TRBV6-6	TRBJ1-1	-	TGTGCCAGCACCCCAAATCGGAACACTGAAGCTTTCTTT	CASTPNRNTEAFF
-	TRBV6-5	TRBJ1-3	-	TGTGCCAGCAGTTACTCGTGGGGTTACTCTGGAAACACCATATATTTT	CASSYSWGYSGNTIYF
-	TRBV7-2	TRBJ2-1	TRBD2	TGTGCCAGCAGCTTGTCTAGCGGAGCTTTCAATGAGCAGTTCTTC	CASSLSSGAFNEQFF
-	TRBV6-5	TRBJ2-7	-	TGTGCCAGCAGGGCAGGGTGGTACGAGCAGTACTTC	CASRAGWYEQYF
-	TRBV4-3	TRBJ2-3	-	TGCGCCAGCAGCCAAAGCATGGGCACAGATACGCAGTATTTT	CASSQSMGTDTQYF
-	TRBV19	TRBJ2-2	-	TGTGCCAGTAGTATGGGCAGGGGTGTTTCCGGGGAGCTGTTTTTT	CASSMGRGVSGELFF
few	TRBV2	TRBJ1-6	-	TGTGCCAGCAGTGAAGACGACGGTAATTCACCCCTCCACTTT	CASSEDDGNSPLHF
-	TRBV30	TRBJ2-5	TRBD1	TGTGCCTGGACTCCGGGACAGGGAACCCACCAAGAGACCCAGTACTTC	CAWTPGQGTHQETQYF
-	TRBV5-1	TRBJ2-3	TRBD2	TGCGCCAGCAGCTTGTTTCTAGCGGGGGACGCGCAGTATTTT	CASSLFLAGDAQYF
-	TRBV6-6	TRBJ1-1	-	TGTGCCAGCAGTTACTCGAGGGGGGTAGCTTTCTTT	CASSYSRGVAFF
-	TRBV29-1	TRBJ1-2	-	TGCAGCGCCGGGACTGATTATGGCTACACCTTC	CSAGTDYGYTF
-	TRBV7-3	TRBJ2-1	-	TGTGCCAGCAGCCGGGGAAAGGGGCGTTACAATGAGCAGTTCTTC	CASSRGKGRYNEQFF
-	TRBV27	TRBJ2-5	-	TGTGCCAGCAGTTTACGGCGGGTAGGGGAGACCCAGTACTTC	CASSLRRVGETQYF
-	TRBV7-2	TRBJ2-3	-	TGTGCCAGCAGCTTCAGGGAAGGAGATACGCAGTATTTT	CASSFREGDTQYF
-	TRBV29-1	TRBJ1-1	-	TGCAGCGCCCTGGAAGGAGGCCCGACTGAAGCTTTCTTT	CSALEGGPTEAFF
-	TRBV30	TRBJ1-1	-	TGTGCCTGGAACCCGGGACGGATGAACACTGAAGCTTTCTTT	CAWNPGRMNTEAFF
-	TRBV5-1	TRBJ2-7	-	TGCGCCAGCAGCTTGGTGCTGGGAAAGGCCTACGAGCAGTACTTC	CASSLVLGKAYEQYF
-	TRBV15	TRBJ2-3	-	TGTGCCACCTCCATGTTGGCAGATACGCAGTATTTT	CATSMLADTQYF
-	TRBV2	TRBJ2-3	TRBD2	TGTGCCAGCAGTGATGCTAGCGGGGGTGATACGCAGTATTTT	CASSDASGGDTQYF
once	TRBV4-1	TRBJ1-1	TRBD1	TGCGCCAGCAGCCAAGGATACAGGGGAGCTTTCTTT	CASSQGYRGAFF
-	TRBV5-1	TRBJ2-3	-	TGCGCCAGCAGCTTGGGACTTACCACAGATACGCAGTATTTT	CASSLGLTTDTQYF
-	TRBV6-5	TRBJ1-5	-	TGTGCCAGCAGTTACCGGGGGCATCAGCCCCAGCATTTT	CASSYRGHQPQHF
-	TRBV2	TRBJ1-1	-	TGTGCCAGCAGTGAAGAAACGGGACTTCTGAACACTGAAGCTTTCTTT	CASSEETGLLNTEAFF
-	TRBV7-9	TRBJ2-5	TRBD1	TGTGCCAGCAGCTTAGACAGGGGATCGCCCTCCAAGAGGGAGACCCAGTACTTC	CASSLDRGSPSKRETQYF
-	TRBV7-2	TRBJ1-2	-	TGTGCCAGCAGCTCACACCAGGGACACTATGGCTACACCTTC	CASSSHQGHYGYTF
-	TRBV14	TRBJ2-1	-	TGTGCCAGCAGATATGGGGGACGAAATGAGCAGTTCTTC	CASRYGGRNEQFF
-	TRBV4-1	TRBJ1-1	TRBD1	TGCGCCAGCAGCCAGGGACAGGGGACGAACACTGAAGCTTTCTTT	CASSQGQGTNTEAFF
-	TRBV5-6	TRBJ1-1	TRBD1	TGTGCCAGCAGTTTGAGGACAGGGGGCGCTTTTTTGGCTTTCTTT	CASSLRTGGAFLAFF
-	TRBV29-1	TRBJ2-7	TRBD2	TGCAGCGTGGGGACTAGCGGGGGGAACCACGAGCAGTACTTC	CSVGTSGGNHEQYF
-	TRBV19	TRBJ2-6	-	TGTGCCAGTAGGGGAGGAGCTGGGGCCAACGTCCTGACTTTC	CASRGGAGANVLTF
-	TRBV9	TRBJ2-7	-	TGTGCCAGCAGCGAGGGGACCAGGGCCTACGAGCAGTACTTC	CASSEGTRAYEQYF
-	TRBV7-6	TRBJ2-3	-	TGTGCCAGCCGGGCCTTACCTAGCACAGATACGCAGTATTTT	CASRALPSTDTQYF
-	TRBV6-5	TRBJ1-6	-	TGTGCCAGCAGTTACTCGTGCCAGAAGAATTCACCCCTCCACTTT	CASSYSCQKNSPLHF
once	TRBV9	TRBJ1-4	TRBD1	TGTGCCAGCAGCGAGGGACAGGGGCTTTCAACTAATGAAAAACTGTTTTTT	CASSEGQGLSTNEKLFF